This is a list of T cell receptor beta chains from one sample in a study of blood T cell repertoires in COVID-19. Some clones are missing from TCRdb's copy, which holds only in-frame ones; the method was immunoSEQ multiplex PCR. Of around 64,000 clones in the sample, just over 85% were seen once. Material: peripheral blood. The origin of the receptors is a man aged 50 or older with active COVID-19. CDR3s include the opening cysteine and the closing phenylalanine or tryptophan. Fields, in order: D gene, J gene, clone size, V gene, CDR3 DNA, CDR3 protein. A D gene is named only where the DNA matches it firmly. Rows give clone size only sometimes, using once, few, many, or a class for an expanded clone.

D: TRBD1
J: TRBJ2-5
size: few
V: TRBV2
DNA: TGTGCCCAGCGCGACAGGGTCCAAGAGACCCAGTACTTC
CDR3: CAQRDRVQETQYF

D: -
J: TRBJ1-1
size: -
V: TRBV3-1/TRBV3-2
DNA: TGTGCCAGCAGCCAAGAGTACAGGAACACTGAAGCTTTCTTT
CDR3: CASSQEYRNTEAFF

D: -
J: TRBJ1-5
size: -
V: TRBV5-8
DNA: TGTGCCAGCAGCTTGGGGACAACTAGCAATCAGCCCCAGCATTTT
CDR3: CASSLGTTSNQPQHF

D: TRBD1
J: TRBJ1-2
size: -
V: TRBV7-9
DNA: TGTGCCAGCAGCTCCGAGGGGGCTGGCTACACCTTC
CDR3: CASSSEGAGYTF

D: -
J: TRBJ2-5
size: -
V: TRBV7-8
DNA: TGTGCCAGCAAAAGACAGGCTCAAGAGACCCAGTACTTC
CDR3: CASKRQAQETQYF

D: TRBD1
J: TRBJ2-5
size: -
V: TRBV19
DNA: TGTGCCAGTAGTAACAACAGGGGGCTAGGGGAGACCCAGTACTTC
CDR3: CASSNNRGLGETQYF

D: TRBD2
J: TRBJ2-1
size: -
V: TRBV19
DNA: TGTGCCAGTAGTAATAGCGGGAGGGCCGCTGAGCAGTTCTTC
CDR3: CASSNSGRAAEQFF

D: -
J: TRBJ1-2
size: -
V: TRBV7-8
DNA: TGTGCCAGCAGCATCGACAGAAACTATGGCTACACCTTC
CDR3: CASSIDRNYGYTF

D: TRBD2
J: TRBJ2-5
size: -
V: TRBV12-3/TRBV12-4
DNA: TGTGCCAGCACCCTAGCGGGGAAAGAGACCCAGTACTTC
CDR3: CASTLAGKETQYF

D: -
J: TRBJ1-6
size: -
V: TRBV2
DNA: TGTGCCAGCCGCCCTCCACAGCTTCCCAATTCACCCCTCCACTTT
CDR3: CASRPPQLPNSPLHF

D: TRBD2
J: TRBJ2-7
size: once
V: TRBV7-9
DNA: TGTGCCAGCAGATCCGGGACTAGCTTGAACGAGCAGTACTTC
CDR3: CASRSGTSLNEQYF

D: -
J: TRBJ1-3
size: -
V: TRBV7-9
DNA: TGTGCCAGCAGCGCAACGGCGGGACTCTCTGGAAACACCATATATTTT
CDR3: CASSATAGLSGNTIYF

D: -
J: TRBJ2-7
size: -
V: TRBV6-1
DNA: TGTGCCAGCAGTGAGGACATCTACGAGCAGTACTTC
CDR3: CASSEDIYEQYF

D: -
J: TRBJ1-1
size: -
V: TRBV18
DNA: TGTGCCAGCTCACCACGGGGGGAAAGGACAGAAGCTTTCTTT
CDR3: CASSPRGERTEAFF

D: TRBD2
J: TRBJ2-1
size: -
V: TRBV10-3
DNA: TGTGCCATCGGCCCCGGGAGGAATGAGCAGTTCTTC
CDR3: CAIGPGRNEQFF

D: TRBD1
J: TRBJ2-1
size: -
V: TRBV4-1
DNA: TGCGCCAGCAGCCAAAGGGGAGTACAGGGGCAGGGGAATGAGCAGTTCTTC
CDR3: CASSQRGVQGQGNEQFF

D: -
J: TRBJ1-4
size: -
V: TRBV7-3
DNA: TGTGCCAGCAGCCGGAAGACCGGACAGAGGAATGAAAAACTGTTTTTT
CDR3: CASSRKTGQRNEKLFF

D: TRBD2
J: TRBJ2-5
size: -
V: TRBV18
DNA: TGTGCCAGCTCACCACGTCCCACTAGCGGGAGGGCCAAACGAGACGAGACCCAGTACTTC
CDR3: CASSPRPTSGRAKRDETQYF

D: TRBD2
J: TRBJ2-1
size: -
V: TRBV6-2/TRBV6-3
DNA: TGTGCCAGCAGTTACGGGACTAGCGGCGGTGGAAATGAGCAGTTCTTC
CDR3: CASSYGTSGGGNEQFF

D: TRBD1
J: TRBJ1-2
size: -
V: TRBV6-5
DNA: TGTGCCAGCAGTTACTCGATACAGGGGGAATTCAATGGCTACACCTTC
CDR3: CASSYSIQGEFNGYTF

D: TRBD1
J: TRBJ1-4
size: -
V: TRBV7-2
DNA: TGTGCCAGCAGCGCCGGACAGGGCCGTGGTGAAAAACTGTTTTTT
CDR3: CASSAGQGRGEKLFF

D: -
J: TRBJ1-1
size: few
V: TRBV7-3
DNA: TGTGCCAGCAGCCCCAAAGCGGGTGGGTTGAACACTGAAGCTTTCTTT
CDR3: CASSPKAGGLNTEAFF

D: TRBD1
J: TRBJ1-2
size: -
V: TRBV5-6
DNA: TGTGCCAGCAGCCGTGGGACAGGATCCGCCCGTGGCTACACCTTC
CDR3: CASSRGTGSARGYTF

D: TRBD1
J: TRBJ2-7
size: -
V: TRBV28
DNA: TGTGCCAGCAGTTTATTGGGACAGGTCGAGCAGTACTTC
CDR3: CASSLLGQVEQYF

D: -
J: TRBJ2-1
size: -
V: TRBV3-1/TRBV3-2
DNA: TGTGCCAGCAGCCAGGGACTTTTCAATGAGCAGTTCTTC
CDR3: CASSQGLFNEQFF

D: -
J: TRBJ2-1
size: few
V: TRBV30
DNA: TGTGCCTCAATTCCCTCGAGGGAGGAAAAGCAGTTCTTC
CDR3: CASIPSREEKQFF

D: TRBD1
J: TRBJ2-3
size: few
V: TRBV3-1/TRBV3-2
DNA: TGTGCCAGCAGCCAAGGACCTGGGACAGGGCTACGGACAGATACGCAGTATTTT
CDR3: CASSQGPGTGLRTDTQYF

D: -
J: TRBJ2-2
size: -
V: TRBV19
DNA: TGTGCCAGTAAGAGGTCGGCCGGGGAGCTGTTTTTT
CDR3: CASKRSAGELFF

D: -
J: TRBJ2-7
size: -
V: TRBV7-2
DNA: TGTGCCAGCAGCTTAAACGGGGCCTACGAGCAGTACTTC
CDR3: CASSLNGAYEQYF

D: -
J: TRBJ1-5
size: -
V: TRBV6-1
DNA: TGTGCCAGCAGTGAAGCGTTGGACAGTCACAGCAATCAGCCCCAGCATTTT
CDR3: CASSEALDSHSNQPQHF

D: -
J: TRBJ1-6
size: few
V: TRBV3-1/TRBV3-2
DNA: TGTGCCAGCAGCCAGCGGGACTCGGAGTCACCCCTCCACTTT
CDR3: CASSQRDSESPLHF

D: TRBD2
J: TRBJ2-5
size: -
V: TRBV7-3
DNA: TGTGCCAGCAGCTCACACGGGATCCCGGGGGGAGAGACCCAGTACTTC
CDR3: CASSSHGIPGGETQYF

D: TRBD1
J: TRBJ1-2
size: -
V: TRBV30
DNA: TGTGCCTGGAGTGGACAGGGAGCTTTCCTTGGCTACACCTTC
CDR3: CAWSGQGAFLGYTF

D: TRBD2
J: TRBJ2-5
size: -
V: TRBV7-2
DNA: TGTGCCAGCACCCGACGGCGGGGGGACCAAGAGACCCAGTACTTC
CDR3: CASTRRRGDQETQYF

D: -
J: TRBJ2-7
size: once
V: TRBV11-1
DNA: TGTGCCAGCAGCTTAGGACAGGAATCCTACGAGCAGTACTTC
CDR3: CASSLGQESYEQYF

D: -
J: TRBJ2-3
size: -
V: TRBV9
DNA: TGTGCCAGCAGCGTATCGGCCTGGGGGGACACAGATACGCAGTATTTT
CDR3: CASSVSAWGDTDTQYF

D: -
J: TRBJ2-7
size: -
V: TRBV6-1
DNA: TGTGCCAGCAGCGAAGCGACAGACGGCTACGAGCAGTACTTC
CDR3: CASSEATDGYEQYF

D: -
J: TRBJ1-1
size: -
V: TRBV6-5
DNA: TGTGCCAGCAGGATGACAGAAAACACTGAAGCTTTCTTT
CDR3: CASRMTENTEAFF

D: -
J: TRBJ1-1
size: -
V: TRBV18
DNA: TGTGCCAGCTCACCACCGGCAGTGAACACTGAAGCTTTCTTT
CDR3: CASSPPAVNTEAFF

D: TRBD2
J: TRBJ2-5
size: -
V: TRBV29-1
DNA: TGCAGCGTTGAAGGGCTAGCGGGATGGGAGCAAGAGACCCAGTACTTC
CDR3: CSVEGLAGWEQETQYF